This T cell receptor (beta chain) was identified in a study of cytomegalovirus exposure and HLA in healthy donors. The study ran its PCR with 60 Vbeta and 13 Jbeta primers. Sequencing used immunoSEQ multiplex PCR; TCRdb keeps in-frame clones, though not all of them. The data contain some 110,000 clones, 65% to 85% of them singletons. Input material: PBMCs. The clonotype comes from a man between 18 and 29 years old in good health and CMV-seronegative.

The CDR3 loop reads CASSLASGYEQYF. CDR3 bases: TGTGCCAGCAGTTTAGCCAGCGGATACGAGCAGTACTTC. The J gene is TRBJ2-7, the V gene TRBV27, with D possibly being TRBD2 (5 bases). The CDR3 runs 13 residues. Trimming took 2 bases from V and 4 from J, leaving 9 bases between them. Germline CDR1 reads MNHEY; CDR2 reads SMNVEV (reference sequence).